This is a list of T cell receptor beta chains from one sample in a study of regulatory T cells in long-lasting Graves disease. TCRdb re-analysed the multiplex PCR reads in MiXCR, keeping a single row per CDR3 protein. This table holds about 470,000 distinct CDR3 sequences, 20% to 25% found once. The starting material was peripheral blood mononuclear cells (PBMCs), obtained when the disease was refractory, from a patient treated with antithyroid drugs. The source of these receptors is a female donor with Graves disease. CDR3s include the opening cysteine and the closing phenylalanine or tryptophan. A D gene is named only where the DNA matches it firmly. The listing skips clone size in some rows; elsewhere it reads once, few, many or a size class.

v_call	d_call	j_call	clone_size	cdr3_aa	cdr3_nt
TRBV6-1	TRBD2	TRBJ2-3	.	CASSPTSGRASPADTQYF	TGTGCCAGCAGCCCCACTAGCGGGAGGGCCAGTCCCGCAGATACGCAGTATTTT
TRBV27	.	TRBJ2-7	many	CASSLRGTYEQYF	TGTGCCAGCAGTTTACGAGGAACCTACGAGCAGTACTTC
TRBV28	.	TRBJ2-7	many	CASSPPFTGVRLEQYF	TGTGCCAGCAGTCCTCCCTTTACGGGAGTGCGTCTCGAGCAGTACTTC
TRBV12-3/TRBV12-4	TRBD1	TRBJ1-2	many	CASSRDRVSYTF	TGTGCCAGCAGTCGGGACAGGGTGAGCTACACCTTC
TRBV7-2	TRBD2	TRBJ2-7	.	CASRMAAGVLYEQYF	TGTGCCAGCAGAATGGCGGCGGGAGTGTTATACGAGCAGTACTTC
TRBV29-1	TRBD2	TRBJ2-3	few	CSVEGPSGRAQYF	TGCAGCGTTGAAGGGCCTAGCGGGAGAGCGCAGTATTTT
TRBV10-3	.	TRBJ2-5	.	CAISDPVGQETQYF	TGTGCCATCAGTGACCCGGTCGGACAAGAGACCCAGTACTTC
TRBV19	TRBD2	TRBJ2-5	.	CASSMGLAIGETQYF	TGTGCCAGTAGTATGGGACTAGCAATCGGTGAGACCCAGTACTTC
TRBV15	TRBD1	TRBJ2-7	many	CATSRGTGGDEQYF	TGTGCCACCAGCAGAGGGACAGGGGGCGACGAGCAGTACTTC
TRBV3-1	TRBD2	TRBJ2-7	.	CASSQAAGFSYEQYF	TGTGCCAGCAGCCAAGCAGCGGGGTTTAGTTACGAGCAGTACTTC
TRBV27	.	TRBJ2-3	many	CASSPDLAALTDTQYF	TGTGCCAGCAGCCCAGACTTGGCGGCCCTCACAGATACGCAGTATTTT
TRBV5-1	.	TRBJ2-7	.	CASSLGDTDYEQYF	TGCGCCAGCAGCTTGGGGGACACTGACTACGAGCAGTACTTC
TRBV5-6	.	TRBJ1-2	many	CASSLLSAELLYGYTF	TGTGCCAGCAGCTTGTTGTCAGCTGAGCTTCTATATGGCTACACCTTC
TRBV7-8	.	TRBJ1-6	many	CASGPLGGGNSPLHF	TGTGCCAGCGGCCCGTTGGGGGGCGGCAATTCACCCCTCCACTTT
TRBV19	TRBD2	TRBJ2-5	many	CASSKGLAGKETQYF	TGTGCCAGTAGTAAAGGACTAGCGGGAAAAGAGACCCAGTACTTC
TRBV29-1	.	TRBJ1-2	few	CSIRGVGRGYGYTF	TGCAGCATTAGAGGGGTAGGAAGGGGCTATGGCTACACCTTC
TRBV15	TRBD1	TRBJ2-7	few	CATSRDINQGAHEQYF	TGTGCCACCAGCAGAGATATCAACCAGGGGGCCCACGAGCAGTACTTC
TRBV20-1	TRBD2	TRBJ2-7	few	CSASGGTGLAGLTYEQYF	TGCAGTGCTAGCGGGGGAACAGGACTAGCGGGTCTAACCTACGAGCAGTACTTC
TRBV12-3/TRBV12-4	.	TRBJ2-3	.	CASSLQRSYTDTQYF	TGTGCCAGCAGTTTACAGCGGTCCTACACAGATACGCAGTATTTT
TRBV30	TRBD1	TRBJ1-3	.	CAWDRGRNTIYF	TGTGCCTGGGACAGGGGGAGGAACACCATATATTTT
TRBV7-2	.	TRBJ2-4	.	CASSLVTTVGKNIQYF	TGTGCCAGCAGCTTAGTCACTACCGTAGGAAAGAACATTCAGTACTTC
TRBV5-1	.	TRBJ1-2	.	CASRDSKGYGYTF	TGCGCCAGCAGGGACTCAAAAGGCTATGGCTACACCTTC
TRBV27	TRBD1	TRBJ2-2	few	CASSPRGGSNTGELFF	TGTGCCAGCAGCCCTAGAGGGGGCTCTAACACCGGGGAGCTGTTTTTT
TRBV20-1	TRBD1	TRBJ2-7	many	CSARDLKGTGDPYEQYF	TGCAGTGCTAGAGATCTAAAAGGGACAGGGGACCCCTACGAGCAGTACTTC
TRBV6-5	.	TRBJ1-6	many	CASSSPNSPLHF	TGTGCCAGCAGTTCCCCCAATTCACCCCTCCACTTT
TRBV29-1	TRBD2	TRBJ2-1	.	CSVEDLGLAGVNEQFF	TGCAGCGTTGAAGATCTGGGACTAGCGGGAGTTAATGAGCAGTTCTTC
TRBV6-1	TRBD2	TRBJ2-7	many	CASGSGGPYEQYF	TGTGCCAGCGGATCGGGAGGGCCCTACGAGCAGTACTTC
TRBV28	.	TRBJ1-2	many	CASSKRSERYGYTF	TGTGCCAGCAGTAAACGGAGTGAGCGCTATGGCTACACCTTC
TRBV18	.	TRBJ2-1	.	CASSLLTGTINEQFF	TGTGCCAGCTCACTCTTAACAGGGACGATCAATGAGCAGTTCTTC
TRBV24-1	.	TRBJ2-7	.	CATSDLGSGGSYEQYF	TGTGCCACCAGTGATTTGGGGTCTGGGGGCTCCTACGAGCAGTACTTC
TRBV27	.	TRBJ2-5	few	CASGPSWGVETQYF	TGTGCCAGCGGACCCTCCTGGGGGGTTGAGACCCAGTACTTC
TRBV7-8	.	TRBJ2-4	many	CASTSGDLAKNIQYF	TGTGCCAGCACCTCGGGGGATCTAGCCAAAAACATTCAGTACTTC
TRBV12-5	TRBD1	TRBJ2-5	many	CASGSPRTGGEETQYF	TGTGCTAGTGGTTCCCCTAGGACAGGCGGCGAAGAGACCCAGTACTTC
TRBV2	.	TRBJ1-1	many	CASSKTGSSEAFF	TGTGCCAGCAGCAAGACAGGTTCCAGTGAAGCTTTCTTT
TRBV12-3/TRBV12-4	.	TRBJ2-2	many	CASSLAGPGELFF	TGTGCCAGCAGTTTGGCGGGCCCCGGGGAGCTGTTTTTT
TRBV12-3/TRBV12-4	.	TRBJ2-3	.	CASSTLTARTTDTQYF	TGTGCCAGCAGTACCTTGACAGCCCGCACCACAGATACGCAGTATTTT
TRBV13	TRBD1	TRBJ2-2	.	CASSLAVRIRGPSANTGELFF	TGTGCCAGCAGCTTAGCCGTCCGTATCAGGGGGCCTTCGGCGAACACCGGGGAGCTGTTTTTT
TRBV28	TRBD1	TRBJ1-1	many	CASSPGTGAGITEAFF	TGTGCCAGCAGTCCCGGGACAGGGGCAGGAATAACTGAAGCTTTCTTT
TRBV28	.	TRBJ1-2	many	CASSLSPPSENYGYTF	TGTGCCAGCAGTTTATCCCCTCCTAGTGAGAACTATGGCTACACCTTC
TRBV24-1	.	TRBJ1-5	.	CATSDYLTGQPQHF	TGTGCCACCAGTGATTATCTTACGGGTCAGCCCCAGCATTTT
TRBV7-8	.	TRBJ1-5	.	CASSSTVGLFQPQHF	TGTGCCAGCAGCTCGACGGTTGGACTTTTTCAGCCCCAGCATTTT
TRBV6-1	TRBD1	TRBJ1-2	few	CASREDREDYGYTF	TGTGCCAGCCGAGAGGACAGGGAAGACTATGGCTACACCTTC
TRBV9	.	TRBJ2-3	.	CASSGKQGRTDTQYF	TGTGCCAGCAGCGGAAAACAGGGACGCACAGATACGCAGTATTTT
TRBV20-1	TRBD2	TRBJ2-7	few	CSAWTSGGPFHEQYF	TGCAGTGCTTGGACTAGCGGGGGTCCCTTTCACGAGCAGTACTTC
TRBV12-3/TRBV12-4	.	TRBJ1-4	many	CASSFDDSSLTLFF	TGTGCCAGCAGTTTTGATGATTCTTCCCTTACCCTGTTTTTT
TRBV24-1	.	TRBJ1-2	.	CATSDSHYYGYTF	TGTGCCACCAGTGACTCACATTACTATGGCTACACCTTC
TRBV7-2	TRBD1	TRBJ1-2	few	CATDSGTGTYGYTF	TGTGCCACCGATTCCGGGACAGGGACCTATGGCTACACCTTC